This TCR beta chain was identified in a study of OX40 agonist ivuxolimab in advanced cancers. Trimming pared 1 base from V and 4 bases from J, leaving 7 bases between. The germline gives CDR1 SGHDN, CDR2 FVKESK. The CDR3 covers 13 residues. Clones were sequenced by immunoSEQ multiplex PCR, and TCRdb holds only the in-frame ones, with some missing. The table includes 35,000 to 40,000 clones, about nine tenths detected once. The chain joins TRBV14 to TRBJ1-2; D may be TRBD1 (5 bases). The sample here was CD4+ or CD8+ T cells sorted from blood, taken in a trial of the OX40 agonist ivuxolimab. The sequence derives from an adult with an advanced solid tumor such as melanoma, head and neck, liver or kidney cancer. The CDR3 DNA sequence: TGTGCCAGCAGCCAAGGGGGGTCCTATGGCTACACCTTC. Translation gives CASSQGGSYGYTF.